These 7 T cell receptor beta chains were sequenced from one sample in a study of shared clonotypes between healthy human individuals. This table comes from immunoSEQ multiplex PCR, and its TCRdb copy is limited to in-frame clones, with some not included. Of about 470,000 clones in the sample, roughly 77% were seen once. Sequenced material: PBMCs. These receptors all come from a woman aged 40 to 49 in good health. Some clones in this sample may be carry-over from other donors' samples.

The chain couples TRBV5-4 to TRBJ1-1; D is ambiguous. The germline CDR1 and CDR2 sequences are SGHNT and YYREEE (reference sequence). The length of the CDR3 is 14 residues. V lost 4 bases, J lost 3 bases, and 13 bases lay in between. The CDR3 DNA follows: TGTGCCAGCAGCCGGCCTGGAAGGGACACTGAAGCTTTCTTT. It is translated as CASSRPGRDTEAFF. Using reference TRBV5-4 and TRBJ1-1 for the parts outside the CDR3, the full variable domain is ETGVTQSPTHLIKTRGQQVTLRCSSQSGHNTVSWYQQALGQGPQFIFQYYREEENGRGNFPPRFSGLQFPNYSSELNVNALELDDSALYLCASSRPGRDTEAFFGQGTRLTVV.

This clone was detected only once. J is TRBJ1-4 and V is TRBV5-1; no firm D call. This CDR3 spans 15 amino acids. Trimming took 0 bases from V and 7 from J, leaving 13 bases between them. The germline V gene has CDR1 SGHRS and CDR2 YFSETQ. CDR3 DNA sequence: TGCGCCAGCAGCTTGGCGCCGGCACGGAGTGAAAAACTGTTTTTT. This translates into CASSLAPARSEKLFF.

This sequence joins TRBV18 and TRBJ2-5; 10 nucleotides match TRBD1. Trimming took 3 bases from V and 9 from J; bases not matched to a gene: 4. Per germline, CDR1 KGHSH and CDR2 LQKENI. This CDR3 is built from 13 residues. The CDR3 sequence: CASSPGDRGPQYF. DNA for the CDR3: TGTGCCAGCTCACCCGGGGACAGGGGTCCCCAGTACTTC.

V usage is TRBV5-4 and J usage is TRBJ2-2; 7 bases are shared with TRBD1. Germline assignment: CDR1 SGHNT and CDR2 YYREEE (reference sequence). CDR3 length: 16 amino acids. The junction had 2 bases not matched to a gene; V was cut back by 0 bases and J by 0 bases. The DNA of the CDR3 is TGTGCCAGCAGCTTGGACAGGGGATCGAACACCGGGGAGCTGTTTTTT. This gives the protein CASSLDRGSNTGELFF.

This clone has at least ten counts. The rearrangement links TRBV5-6 to TRBJ2-3; a possible D gene is TRBD2 (5 bases). Looked up from germline, CDR1 is SGHDT and CDR2 is YYEEEE. The CDR3 runs to 14 residues. Trimming shortened V by 5 bases and J by 2 bases, and 12 bases separated the two germline ends. CDR3 sequence: CASRDSETTDTQYF. The DNA for the CDR3 is TGTGCCAGCAGGGACTCAGAGACCACAGATACGCAGTATTTT.

The V call is TRBV30, the J call TRBJ1-2; 9 positions match TRBD1. Germline V gene lookup returns CDR1 GTSNPN and CDR2 SVGIG (reference sequence). J lost 8 bases, V lost 7 bases, and 5 bases had no gene match. There are 11 residues in the CDR3. The CDR3 sequence: CAYRGLGGYTF. The CDR3 bases are TGTGCCTACAGGGGGCTTGGCGGCTACACCTTC.

The chain joins TRBV21-1 to TRBJ1-1. TRBV21-1 is reported as a pseudogene. The CDR3 is 17 residues long. CDR3 loop: CASSNYGSGSLNTEAFF. CDR3 coding DNA: TGTGCCAGCAGCAATTATGGCTCCGGGAGCCTGAACACTGAAGCTTTCTTT.